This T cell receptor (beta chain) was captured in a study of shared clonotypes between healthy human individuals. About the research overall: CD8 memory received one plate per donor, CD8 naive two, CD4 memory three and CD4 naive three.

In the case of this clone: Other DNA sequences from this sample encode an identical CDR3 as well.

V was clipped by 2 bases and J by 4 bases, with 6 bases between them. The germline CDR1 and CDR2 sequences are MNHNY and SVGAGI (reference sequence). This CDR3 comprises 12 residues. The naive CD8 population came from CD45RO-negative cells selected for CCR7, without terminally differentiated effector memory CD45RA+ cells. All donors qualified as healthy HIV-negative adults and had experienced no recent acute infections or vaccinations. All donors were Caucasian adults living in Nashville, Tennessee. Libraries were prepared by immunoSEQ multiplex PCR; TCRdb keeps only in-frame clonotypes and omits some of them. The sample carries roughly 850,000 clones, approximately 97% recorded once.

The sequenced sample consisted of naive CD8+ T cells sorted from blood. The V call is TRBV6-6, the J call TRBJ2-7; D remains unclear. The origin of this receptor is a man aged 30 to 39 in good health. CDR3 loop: CASSYDDYEQYF. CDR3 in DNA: TGTGCCAGCAGTTACGATGATTACGAGCAGTACTTC.